The next 9 T cell receptor beta chains were all read from a single sample in a study of T-cell reconstitution after alpha-beta-depleted transplantation in children (dated by TCRdb to the mid-2010s). The label giving this sample's treatment or condition can be read as: allogeneic hematopoietic cell transplantation with graft depleted of TCRalphabeta T cells and CD19 B cells. Library prep was done by PCR. The sequencing machine was an Illumina HiSeq 2500. Molecular barcoding was employed in the preparation of TCR libraries, with unique molecular identifiers being used to normalize TCRbeta repertoire quantification. Starting from the raw public reads, TCRdb applied fastp trimming at Q25, assembled clones with MiXCR and retained in-frame beta chains. Rows with one shared CDR3 protein collapse into an entry with the most common genes and DNA. A total of some 310,000 distinct CDR3 sequences appear in this sample, over 20% of them only once. The ten largest account for roughly 11% of the sample.

The sample in question was PBMCs, mostly from graft donor cells, obtained 180 days after TCRalphabeta/CD19-depleted stem cell transplant. These receptors all stem from a male patient aged 5 to 17 who had a stem cell transplant for acute lymphoblastic leukemia, so the T cells may come from the graft donor.

The table lists this clonotype with a few counts. This chain links TRBV5-1 with TRBJ2-5; the match to TRBD2 covers 8 bases. This CDR3 has 14 residues. Germline-derived CDR1 and CDR2 are SGHRS and YFSETQ. The J segment lost 4 bases and the V segment lost 5 bases, leaving 7 bases of the junction unmatched. The CDR3 reads CASRMGLAGETQYF. The CDR3 nucleotides read TGCGCCAGCAGAATGGGCCTAGCGGGAGAGACCCAGTACTTC.

Only a few counts were recorded for this clonotype. The rearrangement joins TRBV20-1 to TRBJ2-7; D is unresolved. Germline CDR1 reads DFQATT; CDR2 reads SNEGSKA (reference sequence). The ends were cut back, 0 bases at V and 2 bases at J, with 14 bases in the middle. The CDR3 spans 15 residues. Here the CDR3 DNA reads TGCAGTGCTAGAGATCTCCCCGACCGTACCTACGAGCAGTACTTC. Residues: CSARDLPDRTYEQYF.

The chain links TRBV5-1 to TRBJ1-3, with no clear D. The CDR3 extends over 15 amino acids. The ends were cut back, 4 bases at V and 0 bases at J, with 11 bases in the middle. Per germline, CDR1 SGHRS and CDR2 YFSETQ. The CDR3 nucleotides are TGCGCCAGCAGCCCCGGACTCCACTCTGGAAACACCATATATTTT. Translated: CASSPGLHSGNTIYF.

This chain uses TRBV20-1 with TRBJ1-3; 7 positions agree with TRBD1. Unmatched junction bases numbered 8, after V lost 3 bases and J lost 3 bases. The CDR3 has 15 amino acids. Germline V gene lookup returns CDR1 DFQATT and CDR2 SNEGSKA (reference sequence). In DNA, the CDR3 is TGCAGTGCTAGGTTGGGACAGCCGTATGGAAACACCATATATTTT. Amino acid sequence: CSARLGQPYGNTIYF.

This clonotype was seen a few times. The chain links TRBV5-4 to TRBJ2-2; TRBD2 is a possible D gene (5 bases). The V gene lost 4 bases and the J gene lost 0 bases, with 10 bases spanning the gap. The germline V gene encodes CDR1 SGHNT and CDR2 YYREEE (reference sequence). The CDR3 contains 15 residues. The CDR3 here is CASSPVRANTGELFF. CDR3 bases: TGTGCCAGCAGCCCCGTGCGGGCGAACACCGGGGAGCTGTTTTTT.

In this sample, this clonotype turned up a few times. The V call is TRBV5-6, the J call TRBJ1-6, with 12 bases aligning to TRBD1. Per the germline V gene, CDR1 is SGHDT and CDR2 is YYEEEE. The CDR3 is 17 residues long. V was clipped by 4 bases and J by 9 bases; unmatched bases: 11. This CDR3 is CASSPKSGTGGRSPLHF. CDR3 nucleotides: TGTGCCAGCAGCCCCAAATCCGGGACAGGGGGCCGTTCACCCCTCCACTTT.

The CDR3 sequence is CASSFGGWDGYTF. The CDR3 bases are TGTGCCAGCAGTTTTGGGGGATGGGATGGCTACACCTTC. V and J are TRBV12-3 or TRBV12-4 and TRBJ1-2; D might be TRBD1 (5 bases). This CDR3 spans 13 amino acids. V was pared by 3 bases and J by 6 bases, with 11 bases between.

V is TRBV21-1 and J is TRBJ2-7; TRBD1 was called by the table and not checked on the DNA. TRBV21-1 is tagged as a pseudogene. This CDR3 has 13 amino acids. The CDR3 spells CASESRDSLLQYF. The CDR3 DNA reads as TGTGCCAGCGAATCAAGGGACAGCCTTTTGCAGTACTTC.

The rearrangement links TRBV7-3 to TRBJ2-3, with a weak D call TRBD1 (6 bases). V lost 5 bases and J lost 5, with 14 bases in between. The CDR3 has 14 residues. CDR1 and CDR2 from the germline V gene are SGHTA and FQGTGA. In nucleotides, the CDR3 is TGTGCCAGCAGCGTTGGACAGACAGGAGATACGCAGTATTTT. Protein: CASSVGQTGDTQYF.